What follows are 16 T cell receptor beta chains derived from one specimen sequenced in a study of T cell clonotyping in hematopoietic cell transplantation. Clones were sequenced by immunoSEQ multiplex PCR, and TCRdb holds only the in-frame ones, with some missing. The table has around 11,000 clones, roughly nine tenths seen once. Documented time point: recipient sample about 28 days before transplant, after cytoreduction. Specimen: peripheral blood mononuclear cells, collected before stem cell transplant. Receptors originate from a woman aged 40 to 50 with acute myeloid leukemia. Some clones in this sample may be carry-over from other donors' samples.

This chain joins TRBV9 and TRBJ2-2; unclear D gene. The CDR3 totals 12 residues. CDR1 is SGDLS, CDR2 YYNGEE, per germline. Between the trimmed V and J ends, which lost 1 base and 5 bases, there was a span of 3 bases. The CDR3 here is CASSVITGELFF. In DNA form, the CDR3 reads TGTGCCAGCAGCGTAATAACCGGGGAGCTGTTTTTT.

The CDR3 sequence is CAWSPGDRVSYEQYF. The CDR3, as DNA: TGTGCCTGGAGTCCCGGGGACAGGGTCTCCTACGAGCAGTACTTC. The rearrangement uses TRBV30 and TRBJ2-7; 9 bases match TRBD1. Trimming took 2 bases from V and 0 from J; bases not matched to a gene: 5. CDR3 length: 15 residues. Looked up from germline, CDR1 is GTSNPN and CDR2 is SVGIG (reference sequence).

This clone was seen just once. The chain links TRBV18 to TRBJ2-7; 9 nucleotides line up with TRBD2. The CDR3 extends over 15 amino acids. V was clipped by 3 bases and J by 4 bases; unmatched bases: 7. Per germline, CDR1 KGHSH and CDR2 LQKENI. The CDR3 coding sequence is TGTGCCAGCTCACCTTCTAGCGGGATCGCGTACGAGCAGTACTTC. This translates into CASSPSSGIAYEQYF.

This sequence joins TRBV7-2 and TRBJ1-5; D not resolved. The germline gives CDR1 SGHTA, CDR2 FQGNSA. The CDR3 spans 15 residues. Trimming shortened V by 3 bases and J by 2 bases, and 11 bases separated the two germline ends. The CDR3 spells CASSLALGGNQPQHF. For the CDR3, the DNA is TGTGCCAGCAGCTTGGCCCTTGGGGGCAATCAGCCCCAGCATTTT. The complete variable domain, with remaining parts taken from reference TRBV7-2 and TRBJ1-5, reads GAGVSQSPSNKVTEKGKDVELRCDPISGHTALYWYRQSLGQGLEFLIYFQGNSAPDKSGLPSDRFSAERTGGSVSTLTIQRTQQEDSAVYLCASSLALGGNQPQHFGDGTRLSIL.

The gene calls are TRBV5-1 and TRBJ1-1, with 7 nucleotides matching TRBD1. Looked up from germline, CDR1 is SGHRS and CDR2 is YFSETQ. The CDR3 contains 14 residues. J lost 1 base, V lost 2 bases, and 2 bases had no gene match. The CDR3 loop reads CASSFGQANTEAFF. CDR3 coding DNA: TGCGCCAGCAGCTTTGGACAGGCGAACACTGAAGCTTTCTTT.

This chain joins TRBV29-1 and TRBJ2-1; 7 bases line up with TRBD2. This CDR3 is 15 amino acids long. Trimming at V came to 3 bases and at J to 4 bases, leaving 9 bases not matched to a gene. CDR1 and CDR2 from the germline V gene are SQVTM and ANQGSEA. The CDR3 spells CSVEGASGSYNEQFF. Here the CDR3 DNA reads TGCAGCGTTGAGGGCGCTAGCGGATCGTACAATGAGCAGTTCTTC.

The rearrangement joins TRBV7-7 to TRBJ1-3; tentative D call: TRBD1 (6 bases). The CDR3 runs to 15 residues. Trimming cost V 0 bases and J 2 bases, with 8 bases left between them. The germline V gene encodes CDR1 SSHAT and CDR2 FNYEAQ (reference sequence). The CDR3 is CASSLATGPGNTIYF. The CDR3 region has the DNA TGTGCCAGCAGCTTAGCGACAGGCCCTGGAAACACCATATATTTT.

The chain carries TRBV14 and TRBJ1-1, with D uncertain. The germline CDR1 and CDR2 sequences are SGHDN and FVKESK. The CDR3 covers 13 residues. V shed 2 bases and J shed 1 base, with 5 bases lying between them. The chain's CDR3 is CASSQTRNTEAFF. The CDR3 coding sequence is TGTGCCAGCAGCCAAACACGGAACACTGAAGCTTTCTTT.

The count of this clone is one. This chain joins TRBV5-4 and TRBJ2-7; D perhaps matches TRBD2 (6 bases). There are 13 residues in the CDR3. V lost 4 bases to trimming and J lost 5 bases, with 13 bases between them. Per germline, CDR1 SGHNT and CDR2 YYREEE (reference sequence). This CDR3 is CASSQTSSNEQYF. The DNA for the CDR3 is TGTGCCAGCAGCCAGACTAGTTCGAACGAGCAGTACTTC.

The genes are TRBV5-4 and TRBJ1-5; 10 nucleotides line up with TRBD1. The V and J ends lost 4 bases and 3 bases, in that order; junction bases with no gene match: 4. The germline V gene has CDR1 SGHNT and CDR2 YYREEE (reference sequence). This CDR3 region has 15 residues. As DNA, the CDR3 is TGTGCCAGCAGCACCGGGACAGGGGACAATCAGCCCCAGCATTTT. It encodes CASSTGTGDNQPQHF.

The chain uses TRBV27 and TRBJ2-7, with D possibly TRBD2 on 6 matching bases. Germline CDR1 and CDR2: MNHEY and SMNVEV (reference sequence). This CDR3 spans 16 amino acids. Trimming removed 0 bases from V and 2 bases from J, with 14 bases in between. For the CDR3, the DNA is TGTGCCAGCAGTTTATCGGTGGGGGGACCGCCCTACGAGCAGTACTTC. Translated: CASSLSVGGPPYEQYF.

The CDR3 here is CASSLAVGGRDSNYGYTF. CDR3 bases: TGTGCCAGCAGCTTAGCGGTTGGGGGGCGGGACTCAAACTATGGCTACACCTTC. The chain couples TRBV7-2 to TRBJ1-2; D possibly corresponds to TRBD1 (6 bases). The length of the CDR3 is 18 residues. Looked up from germline, CDR1 is SGHTA and CDR2 is FQGNSA. Trimming shortened V by 0 bases and J by 2 bases, and 19 bases separated the two germline ends.

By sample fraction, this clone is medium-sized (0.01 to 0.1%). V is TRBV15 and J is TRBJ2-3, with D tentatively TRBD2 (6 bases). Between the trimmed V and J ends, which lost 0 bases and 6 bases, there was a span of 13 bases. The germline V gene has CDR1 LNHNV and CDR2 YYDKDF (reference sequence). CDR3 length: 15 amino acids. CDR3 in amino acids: CATSRDFPGVDTQYF. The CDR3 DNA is TGTGCCACCAGCAGAGATTTTCCGGGAGTGGATACGCAGTATTTT.

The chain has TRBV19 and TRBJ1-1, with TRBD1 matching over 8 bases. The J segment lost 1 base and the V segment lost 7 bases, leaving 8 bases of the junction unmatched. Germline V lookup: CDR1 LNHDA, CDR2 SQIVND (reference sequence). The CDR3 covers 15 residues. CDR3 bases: TGTGCCAGTATACCTAGACAGGGGACGAACACTGAAGCTTTCTTT. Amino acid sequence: CASIPRQGTNTEAFF. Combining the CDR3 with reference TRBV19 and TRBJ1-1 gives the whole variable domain DGGITQSPKYLFRKEGQNVTLSCEQNLNHDAMYWYRQDPGQGLRLIYYSQIVNDFQKGDIAEGYSVSREKKESFPLTVTSAQKNPTAFYLCASIPRQGTNTEAFFGQGTRLTVV.

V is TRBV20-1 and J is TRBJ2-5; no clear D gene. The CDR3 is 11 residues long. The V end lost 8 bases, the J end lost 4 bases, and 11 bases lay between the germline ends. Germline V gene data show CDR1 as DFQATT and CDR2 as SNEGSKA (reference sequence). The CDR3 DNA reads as TGCAGTCCCTTGAGAGCAGAGACCCAGTACTTC. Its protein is CSPLRAETQYF.

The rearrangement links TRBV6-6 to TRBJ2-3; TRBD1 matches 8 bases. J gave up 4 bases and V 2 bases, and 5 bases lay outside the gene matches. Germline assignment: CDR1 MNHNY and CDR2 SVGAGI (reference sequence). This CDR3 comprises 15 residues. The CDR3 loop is CASSYPGQEADTQYF. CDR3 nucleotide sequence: TGTGCCAGCAGTTACCCGGGACAGGAAGCAGATACGCAGTATTTT.